One and the same sample provided the 13 T cell receptor beta chains below, sequenced in a study of T cells after yellow fever vaccination. MiXCR, applied by TCRdb to the 5' RACE reads, yields one record per CDR3 protein. Here the sample spans 450,000 to 650,000 distinct CDR3 sequences, approximately 13% being singletons. The source was PBMCs, collected on the day of the yellow fever booster vaccination. Receptors originate from a man aged 30-40 years who received the YFV17D yellow fever vaccine.

The chain combines TRBV3-1 with TRBJ2-7; D is undetermined. Germline values: CDR1 LGHDT, CDR2 YNNKEL (reference sequence). V lost 3 bases to trimming and J lost 0 bases, with 12 bases between them. There are 15 residues in the CDR3. CDR3 residues: CASSQVLLSSYEQYF. CDR3 DNA: TGTGCCAGCAGCCAGGTGCTCCTGAGCTCCTACGAGCAGTACTTC.

The rearrangement uses TRBV1 and TRBJ2-7; the table assigns TRBD2, which was not confirmed against the DNA. TRBV1 is annotated as a pseudogene. The CDR3 contains 20 residues. CDR3 protein: CTSSQDRKGMTSGRIYEQYF. The CDR3 DNA reads TGCACCAGCAGCCAAGATCGTAAGGGGATGACTAGCGGGAGGATTTACGAGCAGTACTTC.

This chain links TRBV27 with TRBJ1-5, with TRBD1 matching 8 bases. Trimming cost V 5 bases and J 7 bases; bases outside gene matches: 10. This CDR3 contains 15 residues. Germline V lookup: CDR1 MNHEY, CDR2 SMNVEV (reference sequence). In DNA, the CDR3 is TGTGCCAGCAGTGGAGGGACAGGTGCCGGACAGCCCCAGCATTTT. It specifies CASSGGTGAGQPQHF.

The sample holds many counts of this clonotype. The V and J genes are TRBV12-3 or TRBV12-4 and TRBJ1-5, with 7 bases lining up with TRBD1. V shed 6 bases and J 0 bases; nucleotides not matched to a gene: 11. The CDR3 is made up of 17 amino acids. In DNA, the CDR3 is TGTGCCAGCAGATCCTTACAGGGGAAGAGTAGCAATCAGCCCCAGCATTTT. Amino acids: CASRSLQGKSSNQPQHF.

This clonotype was seen only a few times. This rearrangement joins TRBV6-1 to TRBJ1-5; D is unclear. Germline CDR1 reads MNHNS; CDR2 reads SASEGT. V lost 6 bases, J lost 4 bases, and 13 bases lay in between. The CDR3 runs 14 residues. The CDR3 coding sequence is TGTGCCAGCAGCCCCGTGATATCTAATCAGCCCCAGCATTTT. It encodes CASSPVISNQPQHF.

This clonotype came up a few times. This chain joins TRBV5-6 and TRBJ1-2; D gene ambiguous. The CDR3 extends over 13 amino acids. V was cut by 3 bases and J by 4 bases, with 10 bases left in between. Looked up from germline, CDR1 is SGHDT and CDR2 is YYEEEE. CDR3 amino acids: CASSSRAFYGYTF. The CDR3 DNA reads as TGTGCCAGCAGCTCCCGGGCCTTCTATGGCTACACCTTC.

This clonotype was picked up a small number of times. The V call is TRBV12-3 or TRBV12-4, the J call TRBJ2-3, with 10 bases identical to TRBD2. The CDR3 runs 16 residues. The ends lost 5 bases at V and 3 bases at J; junction bases unmatched: 8. CDR3 sequence: CASSKASGRYTDTQYF. The CDR3 bases are TGTGCCAGCAGTAAAGCTAGCGGGAGATATACAGATACGCAGTATTTT.

This chain joins TRBV5-4 and TRBJ2-6; D ambiguous. V lost 7 bases and J 2 bases, leaving 10 bases between the germline ends. The CDR3 runs to 14 residues. Looked up from germline, CDR1 is SGHNT and CDR2 is YYREEE (reference sequence). As DNA, the CDR3 is TGTGCCAGCGGCAATGGGGCTGGGGCCAACGTCCTGACTTTC. As protein: CASGNGAGANVLTF. The whole variable domain, filled in from reference TRBV5-4 and TRBJ2-6, reads ETGVTQSPTHLIKTRGQQVTLRCSSQSGHNTVSWYQQALGQGPQFIFQYYREEENGRGNFPPRFSGLQFPNYSSELNVNALELDDSALYLCASGNGAGANVLTFGAGSRLTVL.

V usage is TRBV18 and J usage is TRBJ1-2; weak D call: TRBD1 (5 bases). Trimming removed 3 bases from V and 3 bases from J, with 11 bases in between. The CDR3 sequence is 14 residues long. CDR1 KGHSH and CDR2 LQKENI come from the germline V gene. The CDR3 sequence is CASSPDLGDYGYTF. The CDR3, as DNA: TGTGCCAGCTCACCGGACTTAGGGGACTATGGCTACACCTTC.

This clonotype was picked up many times. The chain has TRBV27 and TRBJ2-2; no firm D call. CDR3 length: 13 residues. Per the germline V gene, CDR1 is MNHEY and CDR2 is SMNVEV (reference sequence). Trimming removed 3 bases at V and 6 bases at J, with 8 bases between. CDR3 nucleotides: TGTGCCAGCAGTTTTGTGAGAGCCGGGGAGCTGTTTTTT. Its translation is CASSFVRAGELFF.

This clonotype was picked up a small number of times. The rearrangement uses TRBV20-1 and TRBJ2-3; TRBD2 matches at 7 bases. The CDR3 has 15 amino acids. Germline assignment: CDR1 DFQATT and CDR2 SNEGSKA (reference sequence). The J segment lost 7 bases and the V segment lost 6 bases, leaving 16 bases of the junction unmatched. As DNA, the CDR3 is TGCAGTGCCCCCGGAGGACTAGGATCCCGATATACGCAGTATTTT. As protein: CSAPGGLGSRYTQYF.

J is TRBJ1-1 and V is TRBV12-3 or TRBV12-4; D is ambiguous. The CDR3 extends over 11 amino acids. Trimming removed 3 bases at V and 6 bases at J, with 5 bases between. CDR3 bases: TGTGCCAGCAGTTTTGGGGCTGAAGCTTTCTTT. It encodes CASSFGAEAFF.

V and J are TRBV3-1 and TRBJ2-7; no clear D. The CDR3 contains 12 residues. CDR1 and CDR2 from the germline V gene are LGHDT and YNNKEL (reference sequence). V was cut by 1 base and J by 4 bases, with 5 bases left in between. The DNA for the CDR3 is TGTGCCAGCAGCCAAGGACTTTACGAGCAGTACTTC. Its translation is CASSQGLYEQYF.